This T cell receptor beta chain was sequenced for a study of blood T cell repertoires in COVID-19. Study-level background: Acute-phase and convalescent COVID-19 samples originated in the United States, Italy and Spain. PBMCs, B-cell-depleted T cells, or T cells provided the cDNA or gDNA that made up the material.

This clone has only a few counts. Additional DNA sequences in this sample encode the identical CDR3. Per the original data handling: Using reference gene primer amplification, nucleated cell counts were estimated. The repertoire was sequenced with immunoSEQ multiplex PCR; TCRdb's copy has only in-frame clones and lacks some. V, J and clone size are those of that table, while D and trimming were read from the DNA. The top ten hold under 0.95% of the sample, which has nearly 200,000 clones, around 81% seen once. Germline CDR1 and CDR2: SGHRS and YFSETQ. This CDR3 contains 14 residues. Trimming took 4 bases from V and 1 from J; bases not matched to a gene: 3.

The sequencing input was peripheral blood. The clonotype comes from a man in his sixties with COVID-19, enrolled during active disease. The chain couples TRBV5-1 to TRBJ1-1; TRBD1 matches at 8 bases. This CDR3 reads CASSPGTGNTEAFF. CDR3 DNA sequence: TGCGCCAGCAGCCCGGGGACAGGGAACACTGAAGCTTTCTTT.